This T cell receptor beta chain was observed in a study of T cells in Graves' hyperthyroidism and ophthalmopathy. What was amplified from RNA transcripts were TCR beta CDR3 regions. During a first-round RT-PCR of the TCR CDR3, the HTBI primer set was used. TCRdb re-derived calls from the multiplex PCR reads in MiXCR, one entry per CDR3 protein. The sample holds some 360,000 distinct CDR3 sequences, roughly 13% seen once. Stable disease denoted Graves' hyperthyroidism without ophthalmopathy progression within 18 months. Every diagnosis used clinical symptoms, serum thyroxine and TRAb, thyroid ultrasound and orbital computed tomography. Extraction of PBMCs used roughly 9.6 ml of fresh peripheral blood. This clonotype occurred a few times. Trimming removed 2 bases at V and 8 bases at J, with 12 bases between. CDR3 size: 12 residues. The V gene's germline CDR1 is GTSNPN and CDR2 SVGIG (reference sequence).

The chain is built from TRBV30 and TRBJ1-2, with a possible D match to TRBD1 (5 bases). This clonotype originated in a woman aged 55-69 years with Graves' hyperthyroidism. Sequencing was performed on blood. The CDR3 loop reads CAWSRGPGGYTF. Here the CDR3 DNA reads TGTGCCTGGAGTCGGGGCCCGGGGGGCTACACCTTC.